This TCR beta chain was sequenced during a study of CD8 T cells in ankylosing spondylitis. Overall study findings and caveats: The clones that were linked to disease were reported to be significantly enriched in matched synovial fluid samples from ankylosing spondylitis patients. Some of the motif variants had earlier been found in reactive arthritis patients' fluid and blood. As for the disease-linked clones, they showed a CD8+ phenotype and occurred at relatively low frequencies in peripheral blood.

The germline V gene encodes CDR1 KGHSH and CDR2 LQKENI. CDR3 size: 21 residues. V shed 2 bases, J shed 2 bases, and the junction held 18 bases outside the gene matches. Remarks on this clonotype: Its antigen is as yet unknown.

Making the TCR beta libraries involved quantitative 5'-RACE with molecular barcodes. Using its own MiXCR run on the 5' RACE reads, TCRdb lists one record per CDR3 protein. The repertoire holds more than 150,000 distinct CDR3 sequences, with over 15% as singletons. Sequenced: blood, either unsorted or a sorted T cell fraction (not recorded which). This chain uses TRBV18 with TRBJ2-7, with 13 positions matching TRBD2. This clonotype was sampled from a male donor under 30 with ankylosing spondylitis or in good health (not recorded which). The CDR3 DNA is TGTGCCAGCTCACCAACTAGGGAAGGACTAGCGGGAGCGTGGAGCCCCTACGAGCAGTACGTC. Residues: CASSPTREGLAGAWSPYEQYV.